The next 26 T cell receptor beta chains were all read from a single sample in a study of cytomegalovirus exposure and HLA in healthy donors. It was with 60 Vbeta and 13 Jbeta primers that the PCR ran. This table comes from immunoSEQ multiplex PCR, and its TCRdb copy is limited to in-frame clones, with some not included. The table records around 160,000 clones, around three quarters of them present only once. Sample: PBMCs. The receptor set was obtained from a woman aged 40 to 49 in good health and CMV-seronegative.

This clone is a singleton in its sample. V is TRBV9 and J is TRBJ1-3; a possible D gene is TRBD1 (5 bases). Looked up from germline, CDR1 is SGDLS and CDR2 is YYNGEE. This CDR3 is built from 16 residues. V was pared by 3 bases and J by 0 bases, with 13 bases between. This CDR3 is CASSGAQVLSGNTIYF. CDR3 bases: TGTGCCAGCAGCGGTGCACAGGTCCTCTCTGGAAACACCATATATTTT.

V gene TRBV11-3 combines with J gene TRBJ2-1; 7 nucleotides agree with TRBD2. The V gene end was trimmed by 4 bases and the J gene end by 6 bases; junction bases not matched to a gene: 18. Germline V lookup: CDR1 SGHNT, CDR2 YENEEA. The CDR3 extends over 18 amino acids. CDR3 loop: CASSSAPPASGYFNEQFF. CDR3 sequence (DNA): TGTGCCAGCAGCTCCGCTCCTCCCGCTAGCGGATATTTCAATGAGCAGTTCTTC.

This chain joins TRBV4-1 and TRBJ2-5; TRBD2 agrees at 8 bases. The length of the CDR3 is 15 residues. The ends lost 4 bases at V and 9 bases at J; junction bases unmatched: 13. Germline assignment: CDR1 MGHRA and CDR2 YSYEKL. The DNA for the CDR3 is TGCGCCAGCAGCCCGGAGCGGGAGCGGTTTCGGTCCCAGTACTTC. Protein sequence: CASSPERERFRSQYF.

The rearrangement links TRBV7-2 to TRBJ2-1, with 7 bases matching TRBD2. The CDR3 extends over 14 amino acids. The germline gives CDR1 SGHTA, CDR2 FQGNSA. The J segment lost 6 bases and the V segment lost 1 base, leaving 3 bases of the junction unmatched. This CDR3 reads CASSLGLAVNEQFF. CDR3 nucleotide sequence: TGTGCCAGCAGCTTAGGGCTAGCGGTCAATGAGCAGTTCTTC.

The V call is TRBV10-2, the J call TRBJ2-7, with D perhaps matching TRBD2 (6 bases). Trimming pared 8 bases from V and 0 bases from J, leaving 14 bases between. The CDR3 extends over 14 amino acids. Germline V gives CDR1 WSHSY, CDR2 SAAADI. The CDR3 region has the DNA TGCGCCAGCCGACGGTACGGGAGCTCCTACGAGCAGTACTTC. Protein: CASRRYGSSYEQYF.

V usage is TRBV29-1 and J usage is TRBJ2-2, with 11 bases matching TRBD2. Looked up from germline, CDR1 is SQVTM and CDR2 is ANQGSEA. The junction had 7 bases not matched to a gene; V was cut back by 2 bases and J by 2 bases. The CDR3 consists of 17 residues. CDR3: CSVERASGRSNTGELFF. DNA for the CDR3: TGCAGCGTTGAACGTGCTAGCGGGAGGTCAAACACCGGGGAGCTGTTTTTT.

This clone was seen once. This sequence joins TRBV5-1 and TRBJ2-1; TRBD1 might be the D (6 bases). Trimming shortened V by 4 bases and J by 0 bases, and 29 bases separated the two germline ends. Germline V CDR1 and CDR2: SGHRS, YFSETQ. This CDR3 comprises 21 residues. CDR3 residues: CASSIPQGDPGTLRSYNEQFF. The CDR3, as DNA: TGCGCCAGCAGCATTCCGCAGGGTGACCCTGGGACACTCCGCTCCTACAATGAGCAGTTCTTC.

In nucleotides, the CDR3 is TGTGCCAGCAGTGTTAGCCAGAACTATGGCTACACCTTC. Translating gives CASSVSQNYGYTF. The chain is built from TRBV6-1 and TRBJ1-2; no clear D gene. This CDR3 has 13 residues. Germline V CDR1 and CDR2: MNHNS, SASEGT. Trimming pared 4 bases from V and 2 bases from J, leaving 8 bases between.

About this clone itself: Other nucleotide sequences in the sample specify the same CDR3. The chain employs TRBV19 and TRBJ1-3, with TRBD1 matching over 9 bases. J gave up 5 bases and V 5 bases, and 1 base lay outside the gene matches. This CDR3 contains 13 residues. Germline V gene lookup returns CDR1 LNHDA and CDR2 SQIVND (reference sequence). The CDR3 is CASSGQGRNTIYF. CDR3 DNA sequence: TGTGCCAGTAGTGGACAGGGGAGAAACACCATATATTTT.

This clone was detected only once. The rearrangement joins TRBV27 to TRBJ1-1; D call uncertain. The CDR3 runs 14 residues. Trimming took off 8 bases at V and 0 bases at J, with 13 bases between the two ends. Germline CDR1 is MNHEY and CDR2 is SMNVEV (reference sequence). In nucleotides, the CDR3 is TGTGCCAGCGCGCGTGGGAGGATGAACACTGAAGCTTTCTTT. It yields the protein CASARGRMNTEAFF.

J is TRBJ2-3 and V is TRBV6-4, with D maybe TRBD1 (5 bases). This CDR3 comprises 14 residues. The germline gives CDR1 MRHNA, CDR2 SNTAGT. V was pared by 0 bases and J by 4 bases, with 8 bases between. The CDR3 sequence: CASSDSKGSDTQYF. The CDR3 nucleotides are TGTGCCAGCAGTGACTCCAAGGGGTCAGATACGCAGTATTTT.

Only one count was recorded for this clone. The chain has TRBV18 and TRBJ2-3; 7 positions agree with TRBD2. The trim removed 2 bases at V and 0 bases at J, leaving 8 bases unmatched. This CDR3 is 17 amino acids long. Germline-derived CDR1 and CDR2 are KGHSH and LQKENI. CDR3 sequence: CASSPITGTTSTDTQYF. The CDR3 DNA is TGTGCCAGCTCACCAATCACCGGGACTACTAGCACAGATACGCAGTATTTT.

The CDR3 loop is CSGNGGFSYNEQFF. CDR3 sequence (DNA): TGCAGCGGGAATGGGGGCTTCTCCTACAATGAGCAGTTCTTC. The chain combines TRBV29-1 with TRBJ2-1; maybe TRBD1 (6 bases). CDR1 and CDR2 from the germline V gene are SQVTM and ANQGSEA. The CDR3 sequence is 14 residues long. Trimming stripped 7 bases from V and 0 bases from J, with 13 bases between.

There are a few counts of this clone. The rearrangement joins TRBV27 to TRBJ1-1; weak D call: TRBD1 (5 bases). Trimming left V 4 bases short and J 4 bases short, with 10 bases between. The CDR3 extends over 13 amino acids. Germline values: CDR1 MNHEY, CDR2 SMNVEV (reference sequence). CDR3 sequence (DNA): TGTGCCAGCAGTTCCTTGGGGGGCACTGAAGCTTTCTTT. Protein: CASSSLGGTEAFF.

V and J are TRBV30 and TRBJ2-3; 10 nucleotides match TRBD2. Germline-derived CDR1 and CDR2 are GTSNPN and SVGIG (reference sequence). V trimming: 3 bases; J trimming: 4 bases; junction bases outside the gene matches: 7. The length of the CDR3 is 15 residues. CDR3 in amino acids: CAWRNPSGSPDTQYF. For the CDR3, the DNA is TGTGCCTGGAGGAACCCTAGCGGGAGTCCAGATACGCAGTATTTT.

This clone has only a few counts. The CDR3 region is CASSPKPLTRSYNEQFF. DNA for the CDR3: TGTGCCAGCAGCCCCAAACCCTTGACACGTTCCTACAATGAGCAGTTCTTC. This sequence joins TRBV5-6 and TRBJ2-1; D ambiguous. The CDR3 is 17 residues long. The V gene lost 4 bases and the J gene lost 1 base, with 18 bases spanning the gap. Germline assignment: CDR1 SGHDT and CDR2 YYEEEE.

The V call is TRBV28, the J call TRBJ1-1; D unclear. Trimming cost V 5 bases and J 0 bases, with 7 bases left between them. Germline V gene lookup returns CDR1 MDHEN and CDR2 SYDVKM. This CDR3 contains 13 residues. The CDR3 DNA follows: TGTGCCAGCAGTAGACAAATGAACACTGAAGCTTTCTTT. Translated: CASSRQMNTEAFF.

The rearrangement links TRBV5-1 to TRBJ1-1, with D perhaps TRBD1 (5 bases). Germline V lookup: CDR1 SGHRS, CDR2 YFSETQ. V was cut by 2 bases and J by 2 bases, with 13 bases left in between. This CDR3 has 15 residues. This chain's CDR3 is CASSFQGQRNTEAFF. The CDR3 DNA reads as TGCGCCAGCAGCTTTCAGGGTCAGCGTAACACTGAAGCTTTCTTT.

The chain joins TRBV11-3 to TRBJ1-6, with D perhaps TRBD1 (6 bases). Trimming took off 5 bases at V and 5 bases at J, with 10 bases between the two ends. This CDR3 region has 14 residues. Germline V gene lookup returns CDR1 SGHNT and CDR2 YENEEA. The CDR3 sequence: CASSAYRDNSPLHF. Here the CDR3 DNA reads TGTGCCAGCAGCGCGTACAGGGATAATTCACCCCTCCACTTT.

This rearrangement joins TRBV19 to TRBJ1-5; a weak D match, TRBD1 (5 bases). The CDR3 sequence is 13 residues long. V was cut by 5 bases and J by 6 bases, with 11 bases left in between. The germline CDR1 and CDR2 sequences are LNHDA and SQIVND (reference sequence). CDR3 coding DNA: TGTGCCAGTAGTGGGGGGTTGGGTCAGCCCCAGCATTTT. Translating gives CASSGGLGQPQHF.

The chain employs TRBV7-9 and TRBJ2-1; 10 bases line up with TRBD2. Trimming took 1 base from V and 7 from J; bases not matched to a gene: 10. This CDR3 spans 17 amino acids. Germline V gives CDR1 SEHNR, CDR2 FQNEAQ (reference sequence). The CDR3 here is CASSLGELAGPKNEQFF. The DNA for the CDR3 is TGTGCCAGCAGCTTAGGGGAACTAGCGGGACCCAAGAATGAGCAGTTCTTC. The entire variable domain, with the rest obtained from reference TRBV7-9 and TRBJ2-1, is as follows: DTGVSQNPRHKITKRGQNVTFRCDPISEHNRLYWYRQTLGQGPEFLTYFQNEAQLEKSRLLSDRFSAERPKGSFSTLEIQRTEQGDSAMYLCASSLGELAGPKNEQFFGPGTRLTVL.

The rearrangement uses TRBV6-1 and TRBJ1-5, with TRBD1 as a possible D gene (6 bases). V was shortened by 4 bases and J by 0 bases, with 10 bases between the two germline ends. CDR3 length: 15 amino acids. The germline V gene has CDR1 MNHNS and CDR2 SASEGT. The CDR3 loop reads CASSGYRVSNQPQHF. The CDR3 DNA sequence: TGTGCCAGCAGTGGTTACAGGGTTAGCAATCAGCCCCAGCATTTT.

This chain connects TRBV6-5 to TRBJ1-2; the match to TRBD1 covers 7 bases. The CDR3 runs 15 residues. The J segment lost 8 bases and the V segment lost 0 bases, leaving 9 bases of the junction unmatched. In germline, CDR1 is MNHEY, CDR2 SVGAGI. The CDR3 nucleotides read TGTGCCAGCAGTTACTCGAGGGACAGAGTGTGGGGCTACACCTTC. Protein product: CASSYSRDRVWGYTF.

The chain employs TRBV19 and TRBJ2-4; D might be TRBD1 (6 bases). The CDR3 extends over 15 amino acids. V lost 8 bases and J 1 base, leaving 15 bases between the germline ends. Germline-derived CDR1 and CDR2 are LNHDA and SQIVND (reference sequence). CDR3 residues: CASLHRVGAKNIQYF. In DNA form, the CDR3 reads TGTGCCAGTCTCCACAGGGTTGGTGCCAAAAACATTCAGTACTTC. Using reference TRBV19 and TRBJ2-4 for the parts outside the CDR3, the full variable domain is DGGITQSPKYLFRKEGQNVTLSCEQNLNHDAMYWYRQDPGQGLRLIYYSQIVNDFQKGDIAEGYSVSREKKESFPLTVTSAQKNPTAFYLCASLHRVGAKNIQYFGAGTRLSVL.

The chain joins TRBV2 to TRBJ1-1; 7 bases align to TRBD1. The CDR3 covers 14 residues. Germline values: CDR1 SNHLY, CDR2 FYNNEI. V shed 5 bases and J 6 bases; nucleotides not matched to a gene: 9. The CDR3 bases are TGTGCCAGCAGTACTGACAGGGCGGTTCCTGAAGCTTTCTTT. Its translation: CASSTDRAVPEAFF. The variable domain in full, with the rest retrieved from reference TRBV2 and TRBJ1-1, is EPEVTQTPSHQVTQMGQEVILRCVPISNHLYFYWYRQILGQKVEFLVSFYNNEISEKSEIFDDQFSVERPDGSNFTLKIRSTKLEDSAMYFCASSTDRAVPEAFFGQGTRLTVV.

V is TRBV27 and J is TRBJ1-2, with D tentatively TRBD1 (6 bases). Looked up from germline, CDR1 is MNHEY and CDR2 is SMNVEV (reference sequence). Deletions cut 3 bases from V and 9 bases from J, with 14 bases between. The CDR3 contains 13 residues. CDR3 protein: CASSFGGRGSYTF. The CDR3 DNA follows: TGTGCCAGCAGTTTTGGGGGGCGGGGGAGCTACACCTTC.